Listed below are T cell receptor beta chains from one sample, sequenced in a study of T cell repertoires in cytomegalovirus infection. TCRdb reprocessed the reads with MiXCR, giving one entry per CDR3 protein. This sample carries approximately 1,000,000 distinct CDR3 sequences, around 29% of them seen once, and the ten largest clones take roughly an eighth. These TCRs are of unknown antigen specificity. The sample here was cultured CD8+ T cells from PBMCs, taken from culture after CMV antigen stimulation. The receptors were sampled from a human donor in good health (CMV status not recorded). Some clones in this sample may be carry-over from other donors' samples. Each CDR3 is given with its conserved first and last residue. Fields, in order: V gene, D gene, J gene, clone size, CDR3 protein, CDR3 DNA. A D gene is named only where the DNA matches it firmly. Expanded clones are given a class, and other clones once, few, many or no size at all.

v_call: TRBV10-2; d_call: NA; j_call: TRBJ2-2; clone_size: NA; cdr3_aa: CASSESKGGPAGELFF; cdr3_nt: TGCGCCAGCAGTGAGTCGAAGGGGGGGCCGGCCGGGGAGCTGTTTTTT
v_call: TRBV10-3; d_call: TRBD2; j_call: TRBJ2-3; clone_size: NA; cdr3_aa: CAISDGEGTDTQYF; cdr3_nt: TGTGCCATCAGTGACGGGGAGGGTACAGATACGCAGTATTTT
v_call: TRBV11-2; d_call: NA; j_call: TRBJ2-2; clone_size: NA; cdr3_aa: CASSSTGSGIGELFF; cdr3_nt: TGTGCCAGCAGCTCGACAGGGAGCGGGATCGGGGAGCTGTTTTTT
v_call: TRBV7-2; d_call: NA; j_call: TRBJ1-5; clone_size: few; cdr3_aa: CASSNRDYSNQPQHF; cdr3_nt: TGTGCCAGCAGTAACAGGGATTATAGCAATCAGCCCCAGCATTTT
v_call: TRBV6-2/TRBV6-3; d_call: NA; j_call: TRBJ2-1; clone_size: NA; cdr3_aa: CASSYYRNEQFF; cdr3_nt: TGTGCCAGCAGTTATTATAGGAATGAGCAGTTCTTC
v_call: TRBV27; d_call: NA; j_call: TRBJ1-1; clone_size: many; cdr3_aa: CASQQGSNEAFF; cdr3_nt: TGTGCCAGCCAGCAGGGGAGTAATGAAGCTTTCTTT
v_call: TRBV6-2/TRBV6-3; d_call: NA; j_call: TRBJ2-1; clone_size: NA; cdr3_aa: CASREPGEQFF; cdr3_nt: TGTGCCAGCAGGGAGCCGGGTGAGCAGTTCTTC
v_call: TRBV7-6; d_call: NA; j_call: TRBJ2-7; clone_size: few; cdr3_aa: CASSSGETYEQYF; cdr3_nt: TGTGCCAGCAGCTCGGGGGAAACCTACGAGCAGTACTTC
v_call: TRBV10-3; d_call: NA; j_call: TRBJ1-2; clone_size: NA; cdr3_aa: CAISESQFLNYGYTF; cdr3_nt: TGTGCCATCAGTGAGTCGCAGTTCCTAAACTATGGCTACACCTTC
v_call: TRBV11-2; d_call: NA; j_call: TRBJ2-4; clone_size: NA; cdr3_aa: CASSTGPRTYIQYF; cdr3_nt: TGTGCCAGCAGCACGGGACCCCGAACATACATTCAGTACTTC
v_call: TRBV7-6; d_call: NA; j_call: TRBJ2-7; clone_size: few; cdr3_aa: CASSRKPYEQYF; cdr3_nt: TGTGCCAGCAGTCGGAAGCCCTACGAGCAGTACTTC